A single sample is the source of the 2 T cell receptor beta chains below, sequenced in a study of shared clonotypes between healthy human individuals (dated by TCRdb to 2018 to 2021). Library preparation used the immunoSEQ multiplex PCR assay. TCRdb took over this immuneACCESS table, retaining in-frame rearrangements with V and J assigned. Such tables are incomplete; in checked studies, under half of the missing clones stem from an unresolved V gene, and the remainder is unexplained. The sample profile shows 1,500,000 or so clones; roughly 95% of them were found once. In total, the top ten clones hold over 1% of the sample. Sequenced: naive CD4+ T cells sorted from blood. The meaning of the sample's cell subset or site label: CD45RA+ positively selected. These receptors were collected from a young man in good health.

The gene calls are TRBV27 and TRBJ2-2; weak D call: TRBD1 (5 bases). In germline, CDR1 is MNHEY, CDR2 SMNVEV (reference sequence). This CDR3 has 15 residues. Trimming took 2 bases from V and 6 from J, leaving 13 bases between them. The chain's CDR3 is CASSLKGVGAGELFF. CDR3 bases: TGTGCCAGCAGTTTAAAAGGGGTTGGGGCCGGGGAGCTGTTTTTT.

The chain couples TRBV9 to TRBJ2-1, with TRBD2 as a possible D gene (6 bases). The V and J ends lost 0 bases and 8 bases respectively, with 12 bases between them. Germline V lookup: CDR1 SGDLS, CDR2 YYNGEE. CDR3 size: 14 residues. This CDR3 is CASSVASVFDEQFF. The CDR3 DNA is TGTGCCAGCAGCGTAGCTAGCGTGTTTGATGAGCAGTTCTTC. The full variable domain, with the rest looked up from reference TRBV9 and TRBJ2-1, is DSGVTQTPKHLITATGQRVTLRCSPRSGDLSVYWYQQSLDQGLQFLIQYYNGEERAKGNILERFSAQQFPDLHSELNLSSLELGDSALYFCASSVASVFDEQFFGPGTRLTVL.